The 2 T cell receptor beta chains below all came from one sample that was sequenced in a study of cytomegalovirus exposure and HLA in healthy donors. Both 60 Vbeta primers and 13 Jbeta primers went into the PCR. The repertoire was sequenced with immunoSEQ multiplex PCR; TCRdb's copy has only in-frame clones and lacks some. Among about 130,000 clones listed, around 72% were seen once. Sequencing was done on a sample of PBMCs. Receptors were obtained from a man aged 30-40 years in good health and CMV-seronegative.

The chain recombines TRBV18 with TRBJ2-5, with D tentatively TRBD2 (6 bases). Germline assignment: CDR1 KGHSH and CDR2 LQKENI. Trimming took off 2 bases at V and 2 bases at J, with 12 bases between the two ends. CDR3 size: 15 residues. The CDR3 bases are TGTGCCAGCTCACCAGTGACGGGGGAGCAAGAGACCCAGTACTTC. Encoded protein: CASSPVTGEQETQYF.

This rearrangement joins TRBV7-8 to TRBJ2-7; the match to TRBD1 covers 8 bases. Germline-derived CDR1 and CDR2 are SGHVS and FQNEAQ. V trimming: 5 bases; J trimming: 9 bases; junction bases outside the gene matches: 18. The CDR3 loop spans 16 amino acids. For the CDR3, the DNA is TGTGCCAGCAGCCCTAACAGGGGGTCCTCCCAGGGGGTGCAGTACTTC. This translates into CASSPNRGSSQGVQYF.